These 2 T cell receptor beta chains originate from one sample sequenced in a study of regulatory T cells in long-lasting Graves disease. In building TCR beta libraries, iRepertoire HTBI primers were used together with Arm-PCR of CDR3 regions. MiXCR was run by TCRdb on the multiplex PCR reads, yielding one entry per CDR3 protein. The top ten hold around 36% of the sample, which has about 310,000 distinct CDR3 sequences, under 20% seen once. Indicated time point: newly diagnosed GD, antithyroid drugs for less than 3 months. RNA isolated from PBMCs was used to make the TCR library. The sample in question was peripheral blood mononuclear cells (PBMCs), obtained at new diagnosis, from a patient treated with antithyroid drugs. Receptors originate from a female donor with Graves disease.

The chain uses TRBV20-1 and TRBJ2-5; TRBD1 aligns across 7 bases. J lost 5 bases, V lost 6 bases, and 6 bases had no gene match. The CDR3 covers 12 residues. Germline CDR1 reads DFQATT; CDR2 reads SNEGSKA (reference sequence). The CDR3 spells CSAPTGVETQYF. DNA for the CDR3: TGCAGTGCCCCTACAGGGGTCGAGACCCAGTACTTC.

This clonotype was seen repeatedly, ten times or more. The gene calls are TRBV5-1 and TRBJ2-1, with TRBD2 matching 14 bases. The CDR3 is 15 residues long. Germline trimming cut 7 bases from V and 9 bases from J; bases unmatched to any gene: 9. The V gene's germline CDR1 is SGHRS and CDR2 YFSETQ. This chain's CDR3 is CASHEGLAGAGEQFF. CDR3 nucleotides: TGCGCCAGCCACGAGGGACTAGCGGGAGCGGGTGAGCAGTTCTTC.